This T cell receptor beta chain was sequenced during a study of molecular identifiers for immune sequencing clone quantification (dated by TCRdb to 2017 to 2018). For the wider study: For a replicate experiment, RNA from 20,000 or 100,000 naive CD8 T cells was divided into five aliquots, of which four were sequenced. CD8 T cells were used in a methods study to benchmark molecular-identifier clustering-based TCR repertoire sequencing (MIDCIRS) and TCR RNA copy counting.

The study at large found these results: When barcode sub-clustering was not used, chimeric consensus sequences inflated TCR diversity, with chimeras reaching as high as 47%. In CMV-specific effector cells, clones with more than 20 RNA copies accounted for over 97% of molecules, whereas in naive cells such clones accounted for under 1%. About 2.9 recovered TCR RNA copies per cell were obtained by modeling, versus about 10 by digital PCR, implying a capture efficiency of about 30%. The sizes of highly expanded clones could end up underestimated when identical TCR molecules share a barcode. Even against a background of some 920,000 naive CD8 T cells, spiked-in Jurkat TCR RNA amounting to a single cell's worth was reported to be detectable. Naive libraries contained spiked-in Jurkat TCR RNA (around ten copies' worth), which is not part of the donor repertoire.

Libraries of naive CD8 T cells were generated from roughly 20,000 to 1,000,000 sorted cells, with 10%, 30% or 50% of the purified RNA used. Naive CD8 T cells were FACS-sorted as CD8+CD4-CCR7+CD45RA+ on a BD FACSAria II into RLT Plus buffer. Roughly nine TCR copies' worth of Jurkat RNA were spiked into roughly 17,000-1,100,000 naive CD8 T cell samples to test detection sensitivity. CD8 T cells were enriched with RosetteSep CD8+ T Cell Enrichment Cocktail and Ficoll-Paque, followed by ACK red cell lysis. Libraries were made using PCR. Sequencing was performed on a NextSeq 500. Preparation of bulk TCR libraries followed a previously described approach, with the TCR primers listed in Table S5. Total RNA was purified with the Qiagen AllPrep DNA/RNA kit. Before analysis, reads from multiple sequencing runs of one library were combined. On the authors' methods: Reads were retained only if their TCR constant sequence matched exactly, and those retained reads were trimmed to 150 nt and grouped according to their 12-nt molecular barcodes. Reads inside each barcode group were sub-clustered using a 15% Levenshtein threshold, and a quality-weighted consensus sequence was constructed for each RNA molecule. Non-functional sequences were removed, as were lower-count sequences one edit away from another. Barcode sub-clusters with fewer than 20% of the maximum read count were removed, based on fitting two negative binomial distributions. TCRdb itself trimmed the public reads at Q25 with fastp, ran MiXCR and retained productive beta chains. CDR3 protein sequences are deduplicated, and each keeps its most common genes and DNA. The V and J calls were determined by TCRdb, not by the authors. In this sample the table shows about 100,000 distinct CDR3 sequences, roughly a third of which occur a single time. The top ten constitute less than 5.5% of the sample.

Trimming leaves V shorter by 5 bases and J shorter by 6 bases, with the junction holding 10 bases beyond the gene matches. The CDR3 goes from the cysteine to the phenylalanine over 14 residues. Of all the DNA, just the CDR3 is kept, 42 bases in frame from base 1. Reading the germline V gene gives CDR1 SGHTA and CDR2 FQGNSA. As regards this clonotype: Its antigen is unknown. Base qualities are missing; no much larger clone stands one base away.

This TCR came from a human donor in good health. Some libraries in this study had Jurkat cell RNA spiked in. Sequenced: naive CD8+ T cells from blood, with Jurkat cell RNA spiked in. Interpreted using the paper, the cell subset or site label stands for: FACS-sorted CD8+CD4-CCR7+CD45RA+ naive T cells. Here the chain combines TRBV7-2 and TRBJ2-7; 7 middle bases align to TRBD1. Here is the DNA: TGTGCCAGCAGCCAGAGGACAGGTAACCCCGAGCAGTACTTC. Its protein reads: CASSQRTGNPEQYF.